The 8 T cell receptor beta chains in this list originate from one sample, sequenced in a study of T cell changes during pregnancy in multiple sclerosis. Libraries were prepared by immunoSEQ multiplex PCR; TCRdb keeps only in-frame clonotypes and omits some of them. The data contain around 57,000 clones, roughly 91% of them singletons. This specimen was peripheral blood, taken in the third trimester of pregnancy. These receptors were collected from a female donor in good health, enrolled as a control in a pregnancy study.

The table lists this clone with a count of one. The V call is TRBV27, the J call TRBJ1-1, with a tentative D call TRBD1 (5 bases). The germline V gene encodes CDR1 MNHEY and CDR2 SMNVEV (reference sequence). The CDR3 covers 14 residues. Trimming cost V 2 bases and J 0 bases, with 7 bases left between them. The CDR3 bases are TGTGCCAGCAGTTTACGGGGGATGAACACTGAAGCTTTCTTT. Its translation: CASSLRGMNTEAFF.

The rearrangement uses TRBV27 and TRBJ2-6; no reliable D call. V lost 2 bases and J 0 bases, leaving 5 bases between the germline ends. Germline lookup yields CDR1 MNHEY and CDR2 SMNVEV (reference sequence). The length of the CDR3 is 15 residues. CDR3 in amino acids: CASSLILSGANVLTF. The CDR3 nucleotides are TGTGCCAGCAGTTTAATCCTCTCTGGGGCCAACGTCCTGACTTTC.

The gene calls are TRBV7-2 and TRBJ2-5; D is perhaps TRBD2 (6 bases). The V end was cut by 5 bases, the J end by 4 bases, with 17 bases between. Germline loops: CDR1 SGHTA, CDR2 FQGNSA. The CDR3 loop spans 15 amino acids. The CDR3 protein is CASSLPPGAGETQYF. The CDR3 region has the DNA TGTGCCAGCAGCCTCCCTCCGGGAGCGGGAGAGACCCAGTACTTC. Complete variable domain (other parts from reference TRBV7-2 and TRBJ2-5): GAGVSQSPSNKVTEKGKDVELRCDPISGHTALYWYRQSLGQGLEFLIYFQGNSAPDKSGLPSDRFSAERTGGSVSTLTIQRTQQEDSAVYLCASSLPPGAGETQYFGPGTRLLVL.

V gene TRBV10-3 combines with J gene TRBJ1-1; TRBD1 matches at 9 bases. CDR1 and CDR2 (germline): ENHRY, SYGVKD. V shed 6 bases, J shed 4 bases, and the junction held 12 bases outside the gene matches. The CDR3 loop spans 16 amino acids. The CDR3 DNA is TGTGCCATCAGCCCGGGACAGGGAGGGGTTGGCACTGAAGCTTTCTTT. This encodes CAISPGQGGVGTEAFF.

This chain links TRBV5-1 with TRBJ1-2, with D tentatively TRBD1 (5 bases). Germline V lookup: CDR1 SGHRS, CDR2 YFSETQ. Trimming took off 4 bases at V and 0 bases at J, with 10 bases between the two ends. The CDR3 is made up of 14 amino acids. This CDR3 reads CASSPGLANYGYTF. DNA for the CDR3: TGCGCCAGCAGCCCAGGGTTAGCTAACTATGGCTACACCTTC.

The chain links TRBV2 to TRBJ2-3; a weak D match, TRBD1 (5 bases). Per germline, CDR1 SNHLY and CDR2 FYNNEI. V was pared by 6 bases and J by 6 bases, with 13 bases between. The CDR3 length is 13 residues. The CDR3 sequence: CASRTQGRDTQYF. The CDR3 coding sequence is TGTGCCAGCAGAACCCAGGGCAGGGATACGCAGTATTTT.

The rearrangement uses TRBV5-6 and TRBJ2-6; 14 bases match TRBD2. The CDR3 covers 19 residues. Trimming removed 1 base from V and 4 bases from J; junction bases left unmatched: 7. Germline loops: CDR1 SGHDT, CDR2 YYEEEE. The DNA for the CDR3 is TGTGCCAGCAGCTTGTCGGGACTAGCGGGAGTGTCCGGGGCCAACGTCCTGACTTTC. The encoded protein is CASSLSGLAGVSGANVLTF. The whole variable domain, remainder taken from reference TRBV5-6 and TRBJ2-6, is DAGVTQSPTHLIKTRGQQVTLRCSPKSGHDTVSWYQQALGQGPQFIFQYYEEEERQRGNFPDRFSGHQFPNYSSELNVNALLLGDSALYLCASSLSGLAGVSGANVLTFGAGSRLTVL.

This chain links TRBV30 with TRBJ2-5; maybe TRBD2 (5 bases). The V end lost 4 bases, the J end lost 5 bases, and 14 bases lay between the germline ends. From germline, CDR1 is GTSNPN and CDR2 SVGIG (reference sequence). The CDR3 consists of 13 residues. The CDR3 is CAWTTGGWETQYF. CDR3 DNA sequence: TGTGCCTGGACTACCGGAGGTTGGGAGACCCAGTACTTC.